The following is a T cell receptor (beta chain) sequence with its context. This entry is derived from a study of blood T cell repertoires in COVID-19. Study at large: Spain, Italy and the United States supplied samples that represented acute and convalescent COVID-19. The analysed material was cDNA or gDNA that came from T cells, B-cell-depleted T cells, or PBMCs.

Sequencing was performed with immunoSEQ multiplex PCR; in TCRdb, only in-frame clones are kept and a portion is missing. The data hold about 250,000 clones, with 88% observed a single time. The ends were cut back, 5 bases at V and 2 bases at J, with 18 bases in the middle. The CDR3 extends over 16 amino acids. CDR1 and CDR2 from the germline V gene are SEHNR and FQNEAQ (reference sequence). The specimen sequenced was PBMCs or T cells enriched from blood (not recorded which). The rearrangement links TRBV7-9 to TRBJ1-1; weak D call: TRBD1 (5 bases). This receptor was identified in a woman aged 45-60 years who had recovered from COVID-19. The CDR3 region is CASSAQGLLGNTEAFF. The CDR3 region has the DNA TGTGCCAGCAGCGCGCAGGGACTGTTGGGAAACACTGAAGCTTTCTTT.